This TCR beta chain stems from a study of breast tumors, draining lymph nodes, adjacent tissues. The study, taken as a whole, reports: Tumor repertoires ranked between lymph nodes and nontumor tissue in diversity, with V and J gene preferences. That most tumor T cells come from lymph nodes remained unproven.

From the multiplex PCR reads, TCRdb called clonotypes with MiXCR, one entry per CDR3 protein. The data hold about 180,000 distinct CDR3 sequences, with about 33% observed a single time. Samples came from axillary lymph nodes draining the breast cancer. The count of this clonotype is one. The antigen is not known. J gave up 4 bases and V 4 bases, and 8 bases lay outside the gene matches. CDR1 LGHNA and CDR2 YNFKEQ come from the germline V gene. The CDR3 length is 17 residues. Sequencing was performed on axillary lymph node tissue. The source of this sequence is a female donor with breast cancer. Some clones in this sample may be carry-over from other donors' samples. The genes are TRBV4-2 and TRBJ2-2; 11 bases fit TRBD2. In DNA, the CDR3 is TGTGCCAGCAGCCTAGATACTAGCGGGAGTTTCACCGGGGAGCTGTTTTTT. Translating it yields CASSLDTSGSFTGELFF.